Presented here are 31 T cell receptor beta chains from one specimen sequenced in a study of early T cells in non-severe SARS-CoV-2 infection. TCRdb analysed the 5' RACE reads with MiXCR anew, one entry per CDR3 protein. The table records around 77,000 distinct CDR3 sequences, about 14% of them present only once. Sequenced material: whole blood, taken at baseline. These TCRs come from an adult who was a healthcare worker with PCR-confirmed SARS-CoV-2 infection or an uninfected control (not recorded which).

This clonotype was counted a few times. The rearrangement uses TRBV6-1 and TRBJ2-2; D not resolved. The V end was cut by 5 bases, the J end by 7 bases, with 14 bases between. CDR3 length equals 14 residues. Germline loops: CDR1 MNHNS, CDR2 SASEGT. The CDR3 region has the DNA TGTGCCAGCAGTCCCGGGTCCTGGGGCGGGGAGCTGTTTTTT. Translating it yields CASSPGSWGGELFF.

This clonotype was counted ten times or more. V and J are TRBV5-1 and TRBJ2-5; no clear D. Germline V gives CDR1 SGHRS, CDR2 YFSETQ. Trimming took 2 bases from V and 4 from J, leaving 6 bases between them. CDR3 length: 12 residues. The CDR3 sequence: CASSFMGETQYF. As DNA, the CDR3 is TGCGCCAGCAGCTTCATGGGAGAGACCCAGTACTTC. Full variable domain (remainder filled in from reference TRBV5-1 and TRBJ2-5): KAGVTQTPRYLIKTRGQQVTLSCSPISGHRSVSWYQQTPGQGLQFLFEYFSETQRNKGNFPGRFSGRQFSNSRSEMNVSTLELGDSALYLCASSFMGETQYFGPGTRLLVL.

The chain links TRBV5-4 to TRBJ1-1; D gene ambiguous. Trimming pared 3 bases from V and 3 bases from J, leaving 9 bases between. Germline lookup yields CDR1 SGHNT and CDR2 YYREEE (reference sequence). This CDR3 has 13 residues. Written as DNA, the CDR3 is TGTGCCAGCAGCTCCTCTTGGGACACTGAAGCTTTCTTT. Translating gives CASSSSWDTEAFF.

The rearrangement uses TRBV7-9 and TRBJ1-3; possibly TRBD1 for D (5 bases). Trimming stripped 6 bases from V and 0 bases from J, with 15 bases between. The CDR3 has 16 residues. Germline V CDR1 and CDR2: SEHNR, FQNEAQ (reference sequence). CDR3 in amino acids: CASSPRQGSSGNTIYF. The CDR3 DNA follows: TGTGCCAGCAGTCCAAGGCAGGGCAGCTCTGGAAACACCATATATTTT.

This clonotype was recorded a few times. The gene calls are TRBV9 and TRBJ2-7; a possible D gene is TRBD1 (5 bases). CDR1 is SGDLS, CDR2 YYNGEE, per germline. V lost 3 bases and J lost 6, with 10 bases in between. This CDR3 is built from 12 residues. The CDR3 loop is CASSAGIGEQYF. The DNA of the CDR3 is TGTGCCAGCAGCGCAGGGATCGGCGAGCAGTACTTC. Full variable domain (rest looked up from reference TRBV9 and TRBJ2-7): DSGVTQTPKHLITATGQRVTLRCSPRSGDLSVYWYQQSLDQGLQFLIQYYNGEERAKGNILERFSAQQFPDLHSELNLSSLELGDSALYFCASSAGIGEQYFGPGTRLTVT.

This clonotype was observed many times. The chain links TRBV2 to TRBJ1-2, with 10 bases identical to TRBD1. The CDR3 consists of 16 residues. CDR1 and CDR2 (germline): SNHLY, FYNNEI. Unmatched junction bases numbered 8, after V lost 1 base and J lost 6 bases. The CDR3 region is CASSEGQGARRDGYTF. CDR3 nucleotide sequence: TGTGCCAGCAGTGAAGGACAGGGGGCGCGGAGAGATGGCTACACCTTC.

This clonotype was counted many times. This chain joins TRBV7-9 and TRBJ2-2; D perhaps matches TRBD1 (5 bases). The CDR3 is 14 amino acids. The V gene's germline CDR1 is SEHNR and CDR2 FQNEAQ (reference sequence). V lost 5 bases and J lost 2, with 9 bases in between. The CDR3 sequence is CASSLDSNTGELFF. The CDR3 coding sequence is TGTGCCAGCAGCCTTGACAGCAACACCGGGGAGCTGTTTTTT.

This chain connects TRBV19 to TRBJ2-1; 10 bases align to TRBD2. Germline CDR1 reads LNHDA; CDR2 reads SQIVND (reference sequence). The CDR3 extends over 11 amino acids. J gave up 16 bases and V 11 bases, and 11 bases lay outside the gene matches. For the CDR3, the DNA is TGTGCCTCTCGGACCGGGACTAGCGTTTTCTTC. Translation: CASRTGTSVFF.

This clonotype turned up a few times. The chain employs TRBV7-6 and TRBJ2-1; TRBD2 aligns across 12 bases. J gave up 9 bases and V 4 bases, and 13 bases lay outside the gene matches. CDR1 is SGHVS and CDR2 is FNYEAQ in the germline V gene. The CDR3 runs to 17 residues. In DNA, the CDR3 is TGTGCCAGCAGCTCCAAGGGCTCTAGCGGGAGGGCCACTGAGCAGTTCTTC. Its protein product is CASSSKGSSGRATEQFF.

There are many counts of this clonotype. DNA of the CDR3: TGTGCCAGCAGCCAAGACAACTCTGGGGCCAACGTCCTGACTTTC. It codes for CASSQDNSGANVLTF. The chain joins TRBV4-2 to TRBJ2-6, with no clear D. Trimming stripped 0 bases from V and 0 bases from J, with 3 bases between. CDR1 and CDR2 (germline): LGHNA, YNFKEQ. CDR3 length: 15 amino acids.

This clonotype was seen repeatedly, ten times or more. The chain has TRBV27 and TRBJ2-1; 8 bases fit TRBD2. Germline CDR1 MNHEY, CDR2 SMNVEV (reference sequence). V shed 2 bases, J shed 8 bases, and the junction held 11 bases outside the gene matches. This CDR3 comprises 16 residues. The CDR3 DNA reads TGTGCCAGCAGTTTACTATCCGGGACTAGATGGTATGAGCAGTTCTTC. Translation gives CASSLLSGTRWYEQFF.

This clonotype was found a few times. This chain joins TRBV7-9 and TRBJ2-5; TRBD1 might be the D (6 bases). Germline CDR1 reads SEHNR; CDR2 reads FQNEAQ (reference sequence). CDR3 size: 14 residues. V was cut by 5 bases and J by 3 bases, with 13 bases left in between. This CDR3 reads CASSPQGPEETQYF. In nucleotides, the CDR3 is TGTGCCAGCAGCCCACAGGGCCCCGAAGAGACCCAGTACTTC.

This clonotype was detected only a few times. The chain has TRBV30 and TRBJ2-7; no reliable D call. The CDR3 spans 11 residues. V gave up 2 bases and J gave up 2 bases, with 4 bases separating them. Germline V gene sequence: CDR1 GTSNPN, CDR2 SVGIG (reference sequence). As DNA, the CDR3 is TGTGCCTGGAGTTCCCCCTACGAGCAGTACTTC. Protein: CAWSSPYEQYF.

A few counts support this clonotype. The chain couples TRBV10-3 to TRBJ1-2; D perhaps matches TRBD1 (6 bases). This CDR3 has 15 residues. Trimming removed 3 bases at V and 5 bases at J, with 16 bases between. Germline lookup yields CDR1 ENHRY and CDR2 SYGVKD. The CDR3 nucleotides are TGTGCCATCAGTGACGGGACAAGCCAACCTTATGGCTACACCTTC. This sequence encodes CAISDGTSQPYGYTF.

V is TRBV7-2 and J is TRBJ1-1; the match to TRBD1 covers 10 bases. The CDR3 has 14 amino acids. Germline V gene data show CDR1 as SGHTA and CDR2 as FQGNSA. Unmatched junction bases numbered 8, after V lost 1 base and J lost 12 bases. CDR3 coding DNA: TGTGCCAGCAGCTTAGGCCCCGGGACAGGGGTTCCTTTCTTT. Amino acids: CASSLGPGTGVPFF.

V is TRBV2 and J is TRBJ2-3, with 7 bases matching TRBD1. V was pared by 4 bases and J by 1 base, with 2 bases of the junction left unmatched. The CDR3 contains 14 residues. Germline V gives CDR1 SNHLY, CDR2 FYNNEI. The CDR3 coding sequence is TGTGCCAGCAGTGGACAGGGTGGCACAGATACGCAGTATTTT. This codes for CASSGQGGTDTQYF.

This clonotype was recorded a few times. This chain uses TRBV3-1 with TRBJ2-2; 9 nucleotides match TRBD2. This CDR3 region has 14 residues. Trimming took 10 bases from V and 6 from J; bases not matched to a gene: 9. CDR1 LGHDT and CDR2 YNNKEL come from the germline V gene (reference sequence). Written as DNA, the CDR3 is TGTGCCACGCGAGCGGGAGGTCGGGCCGGGGAGCTGTTTTTT. Its translation is CATRAGGRAGELFF.

The rearrangement links TRBV19 to TRBJ2-1; D gene unclear. The CDR3 runs 13 residues. V was cut by 5 bases and J by 3 bases, with 8 bases left in between. Per germline, CDR1 LNHDA and CDR2 SQIVND (reference sequence). CDR3 loop: CASSVWSYNEQFF. The CDR3, as DNA: TGTGCCAGTAGTGTGTGGAGCTACAATGAGCAGTTCTTC.

Here the CDR3 reads CATSANRVNTEAFF. The CDR3 coding sequence is TGTGCCACCAGCGCCAACAGGGTGAACACTGAAGCTTTCTTT. The V call is TRBV15, the J call TRBJ1-1; D is possibly TRBD1 (6 bases). In germline, CDR1 is LNHNV, CDR2 YYDKDF (reference sequence). Trimming pared 5 bases from V and 0 bases from J, leaving 10 bases between. The CDR3 contains 14 residues.

This chain joins TRBV28 and TRBJ2-2, with TRBD2 matching 15 bases. Germline-derived CDR1 and CDR2 are MDHEN and SYDVKM. The CDR3 sequence is 18 residues long. Losses at the gene ends were 3 bases for V and 1 base for J; bases not matched to a gene: 3. The CDR3 DNA reads as TGTGCCAGCAGTTTGGGGACTAGCGGGAGGATGAACACCGGGGAGCTGTTTTTT. This encodes CASSLGTSGRMNTGELFF.

This clonotype was found a few times. V usage is TRBV16 and J usage is TRBJ1-5, with D tentatively TRBD1 (5 bases). The CDR3 is 14 residues long. Germline CDR1 is KGHSY and CDR2 is FQNENV. Between the trimmed V and J ends, which lost 2 bases and 4 bases, there was a span of 9 bases. The CDR3 sequence: CASSQQGGNQPQHF. CDR3 in DNA: TGTGCCAGCAGCCAACAGGGAGGGAATCAGCCCCAGCATTTT.

This clonotype has only a few counts. The chain carries TRBV29-1 and TRBJ2-6; tentatively, D is TRBD1 (6 bases). V shed 5 bases and J shed 0 bases, with 8 bases lying between them. Per the germline V gene, CDR1 is SQVTM and CDR2 is ANQGSEA. The CDR3 contains 14 residues. Here the CDR3 DNA reads TGCAGCGTTCTACAGGGCTCTGGGGCCAACGTCCTGACTTTC. Its protein product is CSVLQGSGANVLTF.

This clonotype has a handful of counts. This rearrangement joins TRBV20-1 to TRBJ2-2; 9 nucleotides match TRBD1. V was pared by 7 bases and J by 3 bases, with 0 bases of the junction left unmatched. The CDR3 covers 12 residues. Germline V gene data show CDR1 as DFQATT and CDR2 as SNEGSKA (reference sequence). The chain's CDR3 is CSGQGDTGELFF. CDR3 coding DNA: TGCAGTGGACAGGGGGACACCGGGGAGCTGTTTTTT.

A few counts support this clonotype. V gene TRBV7-2 combines with J gene TRBJ1-1, with a possible D match to TRBD1 (6 bases). V lost 5 bases to trimming and J lost 4 bases, with 17 bases between them. The V gene's germline CDR1 is SGHTA and CDR2 FQGNSA. This CDR3 has 15 residues. In DNA, the CDR3 is TGTGCCAGCAGCGTGGTACGGGGGCAGAGCACTGAAGCTTTCTTT. This gives the protein CASSVVRGQSTEAFF.

The rearrangement uses TRBV11-2 and TRBJ2-2; TRBD2 agrees at 9 bases. This CDR3 is built from 16 residues. Trimming took 2 bases from V and 2 from J; bases not matched to a gene: 3. CDR1 is SGHAT, CDR2 FQNNGV, per germline. The CDR3 nucleotides are TGTGCCAGCAGCTTACCCCTAGCGGGAAACACCGGGGAGCTGTTTTTT. This encodes CASSLPLAGNTGELFF.

This clonotype turned up a few times. This chain links TRBV5-1 with TRBJ2-7, with D possibly being TRBD1 (6 bases). Germline V CDR1 and CDR2: SGHRS, YFSETQ. This CDR3 comprises 13 residues. V dropped 2 bases and J dropped 3 bases, with 9 bases sitting between them. The CDR3 coding sequence is TGCGCCAGCAGCTTCCCGGACAGCTACGAGCAGTACTTC. It specifies CASSFPDSYEQYF.

This clonotype was found a few times. The rearrangement uses TRBV15 and TRBJ2-3; the match to TRBD2 covers 11 bases. Trimming took 2 bases from V and 2 from J; bases not matched to a gene: 3. Germline CDR1 reads LNHNV; CDR2 reads YYDKDF (reference sequence). The CDR3 has 16 amino acids. CDR3 amino acids: CATSRILAGVTDTQYF. The CDR3 bases are TGTGCCACCAGCAGAATACTAGCGGGAGTCACAGATACGCAGTATTTT.

The V gene is TRBV7-6, the J gene TRBJ1-5; 8 nucleotides agree with TRBD1. J gave up 6 bases and V 6 bases, and 4 bases lay outside the gene matches. The CDR3 runs 13 residues. Germline values: CDR1 SGHVS, CDR2 FNYEAQ. The CDR3 DNA reads as TGTGCCAGCAGTGGACAGGGTGGTCAGCCCCAGCATTTT. Its protein is CASSGQGGQPQHF.

This clonotype was seen ten or more times. The chain combines TRBV6-5 with TRBJ2-6, with unresolved D. The CDR3 length is 14 residues. Germline V CDR1 and CDR2: MNHEY, SVGAGI. Trimming took off 0 bases at V and 17 bases at J, with 17 bases between the two ends. This CDR3 reads CASSYSKVGKALTF. The CDR3 region has the DNA TGTGCCAGCAGTTACTCGAAGGTGGGGAAGGCTTTGACTTTC.

This clonotype rates as large (0.1 to 1%). The genes are TRBV9 and TRBJ2-7; 7 bases align to TRBD1. The V gene end was trimmed by 2 bases and the J gene end by 2 bases; junction bases not matched to a gene: 13. The CDR3 totals 17 residues. Per the germline V gene, CDR1 is SGDLS and CDR2 is YYNGEE. CDR3 sequence reads: CASSVKPGQVNPYEQYF. The CDR3 region has the DNA TGTGCCAGCAGCGTCAAACCCGGACAGGTAAATCCCTACGAGCAGTACTTC.

This chain connects TRBV9 to TRBJ2-3; D possibly corresponds to TRBD2 (6 bases). Trimming stripped 1 base from V and 1 base from J, with 7 bases between. Per germline, CDR1 SGDLS and CDR2 YYNGEE. The CDR3 is 14 residues long. Here the CDR3 reads CASSVLARTDTQYF. The CDR3 bases are TGTGCCAGCAGCGTACTAGCGCGCACAGATACGCAGTATTTT.